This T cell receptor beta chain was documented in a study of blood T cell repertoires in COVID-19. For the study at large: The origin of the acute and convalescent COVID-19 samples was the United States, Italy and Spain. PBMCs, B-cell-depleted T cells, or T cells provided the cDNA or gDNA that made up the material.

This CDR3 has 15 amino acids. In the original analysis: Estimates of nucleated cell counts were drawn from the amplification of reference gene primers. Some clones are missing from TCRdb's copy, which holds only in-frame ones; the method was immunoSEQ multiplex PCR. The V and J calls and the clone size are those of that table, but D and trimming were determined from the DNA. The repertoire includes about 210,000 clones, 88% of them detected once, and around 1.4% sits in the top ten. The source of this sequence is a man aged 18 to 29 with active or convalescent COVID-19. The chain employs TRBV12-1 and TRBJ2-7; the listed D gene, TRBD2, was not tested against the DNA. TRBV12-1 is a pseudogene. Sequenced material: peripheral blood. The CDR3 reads CASSFPSGRYYEQYF. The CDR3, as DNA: TGTGCCAGCAGCTTCCCTAGCGGGAGGTACTACGAGCAGTACTTC.